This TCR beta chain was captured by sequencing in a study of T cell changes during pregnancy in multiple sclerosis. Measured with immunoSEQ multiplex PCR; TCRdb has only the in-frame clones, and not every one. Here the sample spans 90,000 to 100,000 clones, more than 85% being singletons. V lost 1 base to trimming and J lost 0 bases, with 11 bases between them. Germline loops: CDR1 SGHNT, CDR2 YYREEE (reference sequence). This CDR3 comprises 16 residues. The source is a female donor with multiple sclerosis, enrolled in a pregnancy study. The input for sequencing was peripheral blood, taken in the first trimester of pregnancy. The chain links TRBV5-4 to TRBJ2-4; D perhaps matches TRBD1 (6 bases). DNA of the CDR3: TGTGCCAGCAGCTTGCTGGACAGTCCAGCCAAAAACATTCAGTACTTC. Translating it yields CASSLLDSPAKNIQYF.